One sample yielded the 21 T cell receptor beta chains listed below, sequenced in a study of shared clonotypes between healthy human individuals. Generated by immunoSEQ multiplex PCR, the TCRdb table keeps only in-frame clones and is missing some. Seen here are approximately 2.5 million clones, roughly 92% observed once, and the top ten hold over 0.12%. The sequenced material came from naive CD4+ T cells sorted from blood. The subset: CD45RA+ positively selected. These receptors came from a man aged 18 to 30 in good health.

The chain is built from TRBV19 and TRBJ1-5; 10 bases map to TRBD1. The trim removed 4 bases at V and 6 bases at J, leaving 9 bases unmatched. This CDR3 comprises 16 residues. The V gene's germline CDR1 is LNHDA and CDR2 SQIVND (reference sequence). CDR3 sequence reads: CASSTRQGAVSQPQHF. The CDR3 DNA follows: TGTGCCAGTAGTACCCGACAGGGGGCGGTTAGTCAGCCCCAGCATTTT.

This clone showed up just once. This sequence joins TRBV6-1 and TRBJ1-2, with no clear D. Germline CDR1 and CDR2: MNHNS and SASEGT. The CDR3 runs 17 residues. Trimming removed 3 bases from V and 1 base from J, with 18 bases in between. CDR3 DNA: TGTGCCAGCAGTGACCGCGCACGGACCACCCTTAACTATGGCTACACCTTC. Translating gives CASSDRARTTLNYGYTF.

The rearrangement links TRBV9 to TRBJ2-1, with D perhaps given as TRBD1 or TRBD2 (6 bases each). V lost 6 bases and J lost 7, with 14 bases in between. Germline CDR1 reads SGDLS; CDR2 reads YYNGEE. The CDR3 length is 13 residues. In DNA, the CDR3 is TGTGCCAGCAATGTGGGGGGCCTAAATGAGCAGTTCTTC. Encoded protein: CASNVGGLNEQFF.

The genes are TRBV10-3 and TRBJ2-2; TRBD2 is a possible D gene (5 bases). V lost 3 bases and J lost 4, with 15 bases in between. The CDR3 is 16 amino acids. Germline V gene sequence: CDR1 ENHRY, CDR2 SYGVKD. CDR3 sequence reads: CAISDSVGELTGELFF. CDR3 nucleotides: TGTGCCATCAGTGATAGTGTCGGGGAACTCACCGGGGAGCTGTTTTTT.

The chain combines TRBV29-1 with TRBJ1-2; D gene ambiguous. The CDR3 length is 11 residues. V lost 6 bases and J lost 8, with 13 bases in between. Germline V gives CDR1 SQVTM, CDR2 ANQGSEA. The CDR3: CSVAQNWGYTF. In nucleotides, the CDR3 is TGCAGCGTCGCCCAAAACTGGGGCTACACCTTC.

The chain recombines TRBV5-1 with TRBJ2-2, with TRBD2 as a possible D gene (5 bases). V was cut by 2 bases and J by 9 bases, with 14 bases left in between. Germline CDR1 reads SGHRS; CDR2 reads YFSETQ. This CDR3 contains 14 residues. In DNA, the CDR3 is TGCGCCAGCAGCTTAAGGTGGGAGATGAGGGAGCTGTTTTTT. This gives the protein CASSLRWEMRELFF.

This chain uses TRBV7-9 with TRBJ2-3; 10 bases align to TRBD2. Germline CDR1 reads SEHNR; CDR2 reads FQNEAQ (reference sequence). Trimming removed 3 bases from V and 3 bases from J; junction bases left unmatched: 3. The CDR3 has 15 residues. The CDR3 reads CASSFLAGVTDTQYF. The CDR3 DNA is TGTGCCAGCAGCTTTCTAGCGGGAGTGACAGATACGCAGTATTTT.

The chain combines TRBV7-6 with TRBJ1-1; D is unresolved. This CDR3 has 15 residues. The V and J ends lost 2 bases and 1 base respectively, with 11 bases between them. CDR1 is SGHVS and CDR2 is FNYEAQ in the germline V gene. This CDR3 reads CASSLIRGANTEAFF. The CDR3 bases are TGTGCCAGCAGCTTAATACGGGGTGCGAACACTGAAGCTTTCTTT.

The rearrangement links TRBV2 to TRBJ2-5; TRBD2 matches at 8 bases. The CDR3 contains 16 residues. The V and J ends lost 2 bases and 4 bases, in that order; junction bases with no gene match: 9. The germline CDR1 and CDR2 sequences are SNHLY and FYNNEI. This chain's CDR3 is CASSEPAGRAPETQYF. The CDR3, as DNA: TGTGCCAGCAGTGAACCCGCCGGGAGGGCCCCAGAGACCCAGTACTTC.

CDR3 sequence: CASSFRPAGAYNEQFF. Here the CDR3 DNA reads TGTGCCAGCAGTTTTCGTCCAGCGGGGGCCTACAATGAGCAGTTCTTC. V and J are TRBV2 and TRBJ2-1; the match to TRBD2 covers 8 bases. The V segment lost 5 bases and the J segment 2 bases; nucleotides outside the gene matches: 8. CDR3 length equals 16 residues. The germline V gene encodes CDR1 SNHLY and CDR2 FYNNEI.

The chain recombines TRBV7-8 with TRBJ2-2, with TRBD2 identical over 7 bases. This CDR3 is built from 14 residues. CDR1 SGHVS and CDR2 FQNEAQ come from the germline V gene. Trimming at V came to 8 bases and at J to 5 bases, leaving 8 bases not matched to a gene. CDR3 coding DNA: TGTGCCAGCTCAACTAGCGACATGACCGGGGAGCTGTTTTTT. As protein: CASSTSDMTGELFF. The whole variable domain, filled in from reference TRBV7-8 and TRBJ2-2, reads GAGVSQSPRYKVAKRGQDVALRCDPISGHVSLFWYQQALGQGPEFLTYFQNEAQLDKSGLPSDRFFAERPEGSVSTLKIQRTQQEDSAVYLCASSTSDMTGELFFGEGSRLTVL.

The rearrangement uses TRBV5-1 and TRBJ1-1; TRBD1 agrees at 7 bases. Germline V gives CDR1 SGHRS, CDR2 YFSETQ. Losses at the gene ends were 0 bases for V and 5 bases for J; bases not matched to a gene: 7. CDR3 length equals 15 residues. In DNA form, the CDR3 reads TGCGCCAGCAGCTTGGCCAGGGGGACTGGGACTGAAGCTTTCTTT. Amino acid sequence: CASSLARGTGTEAFF.

The V gene is TRBV23-1, the J gene TRBJ2-5; D not certain. TRBV23-1 is given ORF status, its function remaining uncertain. With 1 base removed from V and 12 bases from J, the gap between germline ends came to 9 bases. This CDR3 region has 11 residues. CDR3 residues: CASSQWNTEYF. The CDR3 nucleotides are TGCGCCAGCAGTCAATGGAATACCGAGTACTTC.

The V gene is TRBV29-1, the J gene TRBJ2-1, with 8 bases identical to TRBD1. The V gene's germline CDR1 is SQVTM and CDR2 ANQGSEA. CDR3 length equals 11 residues. V was pared by 6 bases and J by 9 bases, with 4 bases of the junction left unmatched. CDR3 sequence: CSVDRGAEQFF. As DNA, the CDR3 is TGCAGCGTAGACAGGGGAGCTGAGCAGTTCTTC.

The CDR3 DNA is TGTGCCAGCAGCTCTGAAAATCCCTACGAGCAGTACTTC. This sequence encodes CASSSENPYEQYF. The chain uses TRBV5-6 and TRBJ2-7; D not resolved. The CDR3 totals 13 residues. Trimming shortened V by 3 bases and J by 2 bases, and 9 bases separated the two germline ends. Germline V CDR1 and CDR2: SGHDT, YYEEEE.

This chain joins TRBV6-4 and TRBJ1-4; TRBD1 matches at 8 bases. V trimming: 0 bases; J trimming: 0 bases; junction bases outside the gene matches: 9. The length of the CDR3 is 19 residues. Per the germline V gene, CDR1 is MRHNA and CDR2 is SNTAGT. The CDR3 bases are TGTGCCAGCAGTGACTCCCCCCGGGACAGGAATGCAACTAATGAAAAACTGTTTTTT. This sequence encodes CASSDSPRDRNATNEKLFF.

The rearrangement links TRBV6-4 to TRBJ2-5; D is perhaps TRBD1 or TRBD2 (5 bases each). The germline CDR1 and CDR2 sequences are MRHNA and SNTAGT. With 6 bases removed from V and 1 base from J, the gap between germline ends came to 15 bases. CDR3 length: 15 amino acids. The CDR3 region has the DNA TGTGCCAGCAGCCCGGGGCTAGACCTCCAAGAGACCCAGTACTTC. Amino acid sequence: CASSPGLDLQETQYF.

The chain employs TRBV5-1 and TRBJ1-5; 8 positions match TRBD1. The CDR3 loop spans 15 amino acids. Germline values: CDR1 SGHRS, CDR2 YFSETQ. After removal of 5 bases from V and 3 bases from J, the junction contained 7 bases not matched to a gene. The CDR3 region has the DNA TGCGCCAGCAGGTCCGGGACAGGCGACAATCAGCCCCAGCATTTT. It encodes CASRSGTGDNQPQHF.

The chain carries TRBV27 and TRBJ1-6; tentatively, D is TRBD1 (5 bases). The CDR3 runs 14 residues. Germline V gene lookup returns CDR1 MNHEY and CDR2 SMNVEV (reference sequence). Between the trimmed V and J ends, which lost 0 bases and 10 bases, there was a span of 10 bases. DNA of the CDR3: TGTGCCAGCAGTTTATCGACCAGGGTATCACCCCTCCACTTT. Translation gives CASSLSTRVSPLHF.

This CDR3 reads CASSPRQFQETQYF. CDR3 nucleotide sequence: TGTGCCAGCAGTCCACGACAGTTCCAAGAGACCCAGTACTTC. The chain has TRBV27 and TRBJ2-5, with D maybe TRBD1 (5 bases). Germline CDR1 and CDR2: MNHEY and SMNVEV (reference sequence). Trimming shortened V by 5 bases and J by 1 base, and 11 bases separated the two germline ends. This CDR3 has 14 residues.

The gene calls are TRBV28 and TRBJ2-1; TRBD1 matches 7 bases. This CDR3 spans 12 amino acids. Losses at the gene ends were 5 bases for V and 7 bases for J; bases not matched to a gene: 2. Germline CDR1 and CDR2: MDHEN and SYDVKM. This CDR3 reads CASSAQGNEQFF. The CDR3 nucleotides read TGTGCCAGCAGTGCACAGGGGAATGAGCAGTTCTTC.